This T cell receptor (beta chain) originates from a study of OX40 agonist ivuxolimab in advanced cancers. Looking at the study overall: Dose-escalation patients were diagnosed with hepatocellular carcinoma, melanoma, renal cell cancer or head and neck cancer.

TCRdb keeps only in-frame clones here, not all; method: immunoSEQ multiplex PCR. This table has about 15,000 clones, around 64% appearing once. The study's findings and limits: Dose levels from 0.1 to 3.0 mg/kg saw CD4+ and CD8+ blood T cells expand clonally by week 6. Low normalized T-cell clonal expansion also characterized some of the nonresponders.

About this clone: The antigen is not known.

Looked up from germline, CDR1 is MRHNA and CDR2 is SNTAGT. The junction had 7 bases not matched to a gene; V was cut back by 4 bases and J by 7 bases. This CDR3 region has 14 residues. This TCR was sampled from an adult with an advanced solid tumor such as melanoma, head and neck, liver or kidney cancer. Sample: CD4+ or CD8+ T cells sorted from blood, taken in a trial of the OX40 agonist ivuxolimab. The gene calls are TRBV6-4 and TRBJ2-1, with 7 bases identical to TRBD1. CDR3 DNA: TGTGCCAGCAGTGGGACAGGCATGGGGAATGAGCAGTTCTTC. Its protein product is CASSGTGMGNEQFF.